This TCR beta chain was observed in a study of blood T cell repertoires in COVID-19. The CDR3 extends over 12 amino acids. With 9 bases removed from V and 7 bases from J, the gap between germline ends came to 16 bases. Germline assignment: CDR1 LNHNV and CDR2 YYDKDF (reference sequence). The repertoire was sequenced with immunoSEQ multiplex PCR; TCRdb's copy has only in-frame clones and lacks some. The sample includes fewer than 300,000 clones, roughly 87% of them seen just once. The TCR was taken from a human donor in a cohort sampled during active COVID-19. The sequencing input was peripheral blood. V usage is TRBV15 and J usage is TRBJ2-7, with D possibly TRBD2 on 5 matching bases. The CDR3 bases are TGTGCCACTCGAGGGCAGGCCACTGAGCAGTACTTC. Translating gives CATRGQATEQYF.